These T cell receptor beta chains were read from a single sample in a study of CD8 T cells in ankylosing spondylitis. Via MiXCR, TCRdb re-called the 5' RACE reads, giving one row per CDR3 protein. The sample has 700,000 to 850,000 distinct CDR3 sequences; over 9.5% are singletons. The sequenced sample consisted of blood, either unsorted or a sorted T cell fraction (not recorded which). Source of these receptors: a male donor with ankylosing spondylitis. The CDR3 runs from the conserved cysteine through the conserved F or W. The D gene is left open where the match is weak. Clone sizes are given selectively: once, few, many, or a class where the clone is expanded.

- | TRBJ2-3 | TRBV20-1 | TRBD1 | CSARGKTDTQYF | TGCAGTGCCAGGGGGAAGACAGATACGCAGTATTTT
few | TRBJ2-7 | TRBV4-3 | TRBD2 | CASSQDASGGSYEQYF | TGCGCCAGCAGCCAAGATGCAAGCGGGGGATCCTACGAGCAGTACTTC
many | TRBJ1-2 | TRBV12-3/TRBV12-4 | - | CASSIGTYGYTF | TGTGCCAGCAGTATCGGGACCTATGGCTACACCTTC
- | TRBJ2-3 | TRBV5-1 | TRBD2 | CASRLASGSLDTQYF | TGCGCCAGCAGGTTGGCTAGCGGGAGCTTAGATACGCAGTATTTT
many | TRBJ1-2 | TRBV25-1 | - | CASRDRGYGYTF | TGTGCCAGCAGGGACAGAGGCTATGGCTACACCTTC
few | TRBJ2-1 | TRBV6-2/TRBV6-3 | - | CASSNDFSYNEQFF | TGTGCCAGCAGCAATGACTTCTCCTACAATGAGCAGTTCTTC
few | TRBJ1-1 | TRBV7-2 | - | CASSWVWDTEAFF | TGTGCCAGCAGCTGGGTCTGGGACACTGAAGCTTTCTTT
many | TRBJ1-4 | TRBV5-1 | - | CASSSAGGGYEKLFF | TGCGCCAGCAGCTCAGCTGGAGGAGGGTATGAAAAACTGTTTTTT
few | TRBJ1-2 | TRBV12-3/TRBV12-4 | - | CASSLERPSGYTF | TGTGCCAGCAGTTTAGAGAGGCCCTCCGGCTACACCTTC
many | TRBJ2-7 | TRBV7-8 | - | CASSLAISYEQYF | TGTGCCAGCAGCTTAGCGATATCCTACGAGCAGTACTTC
many | TRBJ2-3 | TRBV6-1 | TRBD1 | CASKLMTGEVTQYF | TGTGCCAGCAAACTTATGACAGGGGAAGTTACGCAGTATTTT
- | TRBJ2-2 | TRBV5-1 | TRBD2 | CASSYGTSGGGTGELFF | TGCGCCAGCAGCTACGGGACTAGCGGTGGGGGTACCGGGGAGCTGTTTTTT
- | TRBJ2-7 | TRBV12-3/TRBV12-4 | - | CASSLGGVVKSSYEQYF | TGTGCCAGCAGTTTAGGGGGGGTGGTCAAAAGCTCCTACGAGCAGTACTTC
- | TRBJ1-4 | TRBV11-2 | TRBD1 | CASSPWEGQGEKLFF | TGTGCCAGCAGCCCATGGGAGGGACAGGGGGAAAAACTGTTTTTT
many | TRBJ2-1 | TRBV10-3 | - | CAISGLASYNEQFF | TGTGCCATCAGTGGTCTAGCGTCATACAATGAGCAGTTCTTC
many | TRBJ1-2 | TRBV20-1 | - | CSAGQGLGYGYTF | TGCAGTGCCGGTCAGGGTTTGGGCTATGGCTACACCTTC
- | TRBJ2-7 | TRBV30 | - | CAWSVGWAGNYEQYF | TGTGCCTGGAGCGTCGGCTGGGCGGGGAACTACGAGCAGTACTTC
few | TRBJ2-6 | TRBV12-3/TRBV12-4 | - | CASTTSGANVLTF | TGTGCCAGCACTACCTCTGGGGCCAACGTCCTGACTTTC
few | TRBJ2-1 | TRBV7-6 | TRBD2 | CATREREFYNEQFF | TGTGCCACCAGGGAGCGGGAGTTCTACAATGAGCAGTTCTTC
- | TRBJ2-5 | TRBV20-1 | - | CSGSPQGGETQYF | TGCAGTGGCAGCCCCCAGGGAGGTGAGACCCAGTACTTC
- | TRBJ2-5 | TRBV5-1 | TRBD2 | CASSLVAAGDQETQYF | TGCGCCAGCAGCTTGGTGGCAGCGGGGGACCAAGAGACCCAGTACTTC
few | TRBJ2-5 | TRBV6-5 | - | CASRSKETQYF | TGTGCCAGCAGATCTAAAGAGACCCAGTACTTC
- | TRBJ2-5 | TRBV28 | - | CASRTWGTRGGQETQYF | TGTGCCAGCAGGACCTGGGGTACCAGGGGCGGCCAAGAGACCCAGTACTTC
few | TRBJ2-5 | TRBV2 | - | CASSERAGEGETQYF | TGTGCCAGCAGTGAAAGGGCAGGGGAAGGAGAGACCCAGTACTTC
few | TRBJ2-6 | TRBV20-1 | - | CSVPRGSNVLTF | TGCAGTGTTCCTAGGGGTTCCAACGTCCTGACTTTC
few | TRBJ2-7 | TRBV20-1 | - | CSARDPGDAFYEQYF | TGCAGTGCTAGAGATCCGGGGGACGCCTTCTACGAGCAGTACTTC
- | TRBJ1-4 | TRBV12-3/TRBV12-4 | - | CASSLTGRREKLFF | TGTGCCAGCAGTTTAACAGGGCGCCGGGAAAAACTGTTTTTT
many | TRBJ1-2 | TRBV11-2 | - | CASSPMNRVGTF | TGTGCCAGCAGTCCCATGAACAGGGTAGGCACCTTC
few | TRBJ1-1 | TRBV5-5 | - | CASTGQLGAEAFF | TGTGCCAGCACCGGACAGTTGGGTGCTGAAGCTTTCTTT
- | TRBJ2-7 | TRBV5-1 | - | CASSLGKGLSYEQYF | TGCGCCAGCAGCCTGGGAAAGGGGCTTTCCTACGAGCAGTACTTC
- | TRBJ2-7 | TRBV20-1 | TRBD1 | CSATAGGRPGEQYF | TGCAGTGCAACCGCAGGGGGTCGACCGGGCGAGCAGTACTTC
many | TRBJ2-1 | TRBV4-3 | - | CASSQDFFGNEQFF | TGCGCCAGCAGCCAAGATTTTTTCGGAAATGAGCAGTTCTTC
few | TRBJ1-2 | TRBV6-5 | - | CASSYSDSGANTF | TGTGCCAGCAGTTACAGCGACAGCGGGGCTAACACCTTC
- | TRBJ2-7 | TRBV20-1 | TRBD2 | CSARDWRAGGGEQYF | TGCAGTGCTAGAGATTGGAGAGCGGGAGGGGGCGAGCAGTACTTC
few | TRBJ2-7 | TRBV28 | TRBD2 | CASSQAGGGVEQYF | TGTGCCAGCAGTCAAGCGGGAGGAGGAGTCGAGCAGTACTTC
many | TRBJ2-7 | TRBV5-1 | - | CASSLVRLVEQYF | TGCGCCAGCAGCTTGGTCCGGCTCGTCGAGCAGTACTTC
few | TRBJ2-3 | TRBV7-2 | - | CASSSSRGWDVQYF | TGTGCCAGCAGCTCAAGCCGAGGGTGGGATGTGCAGTATTTT
many | TRBJ2-7 | TRBV12-3/TRBV12-4 | - | CASSTRRYEQYF | TGTGCCAGCAGTACTCGCCGGTACGAGCAGTACTTC
many | TRBJ2-2 | TRBV5-1 | - | CASSLMGVDTGELFF | TGCGCCAGCAGCTTGATGGGAGTTGACACCGGGGAGCTGTTTTTT
few | TRBJ2-5 | TRBV6-1 | TRBD1 | CASSSRGQGQETQYF | TGTGCCAGCAGTAGCCGCGGACAGGGCCAAGAGACCCAGTACTTC
- | TRBJ2-3 | TRBV6-5 | - | CASSYSGLGTDTQYF | TGTGCCAGCAGCTACTCTGGCCTAGGGACAGATACGCAGTATTTT
- | TRBJ1-6 | TRBV20-1 | - | CSASWVGRGNSPLHF | TGCAGTGCTAGTTGGGTGGGACGGGGAAATTCACCCCTCCACTTT
- | TRBJ2-7 | TRBV4-3 | - | CASSRGYTDSYEQYF | TGCGCCAGCAGCCGCGGATACACGGACTCCTACGAGCAGTACTTC
- | TRBJ2-1 | TRBV6-2/TRBV6-3 | - | CASSSPGGGGLYNEQFF | TGTGCCAGCAGTTCCCCAGGAGGGGGCGGTCTCTACAATGAGCAGTTCTTC
few | TRBJ2-5 | TRBV5-1 | - | CASRLTEETQYF | TGCGCCAGCAGATTGACCGAGGAGACCCAGTACTTC
few | TRBJ2-1 | TRBV20-1 | TRBD2 | CSSRLAHNEQFF | TGCAGTTCTCGACTAGCGCACAATGAGCAGTTCTTC
few | TRBJ2-3 | TRBV30 | TRBD2 | CAWTSGRARSTDTQYF | TGTGCCTGGACTAGCGGGAGGGCCCGTAGCACAGATACGCAGTATTTT
few | TRBJ1-1 | TRBV3-1 | - | CASTGTRATEAFF | TGTGCCAGCACCGGGACCCGGGCCACTGAAGCTTTCTTT
- | TRBJ2-3 | TRBV7-2 | - | CASSLVSDTDTQYF | TGTGCCAGCAGCTTAGTCTCGGATACAGATACGCAGTATTTT
few | TRBJ2-2 | TRBV10-3 | - | CAISELLSRDTGELFF | TGTGCCATCAGTGAGTTATTATCACGGGACACCGGGGAGCTGTTTTTT
few | TRBJ2-3 | TRBV9 | - | CASSVDRDTQYF | TGTGCCAGCAGCGTAGACAGAGATACGCAGTATTTT
few | TRBJ1-5 | TRBV9 | - | CASSVEKREGGNQPQHF | TGTGCCAGCAGCGTAGAAAAAAGGGAGGGGGGCAATCAGCCCCAGCATTTT
many | TRBJ2-7 | TRBV5-1 | - | CASSSGGSSGPTYEQYF | TGCGCCAGCAGCTCCGGCGGAAGTAGCGGCCCAACTTACGAGCAGTACTTC
- | TRBJ2-2 | TRBV19 | TRBD2 | CASSIGTSGRARSTGELFF | TGTGCCAGTAGTATCGGGACTAGCGGGAGGGCCCGGAGCACCGGGGAGCTGTTTTTT
many | TRBJ2-1 | TRBV6-2/TRBV6-3 | - | CASSPTPPGANEQFF | TGTGCCAGCAGTCCGACCCCCCCCGGAGCTAATGAGCAGTTCTTC
few | TRBJ2-3 | TRBV20-1 | - | CSAGSPLRGDTQYF | TGCAGTGCAGGCAGCCCCTTAAGAGGTGATACGCAGTATTTT
- | TRBJ2-5 | TRBV7-6 | TRBD2 | CASSLARLAGEETQYF | TGTGCCAGCAGCTTAGCTCGACTAGCGGGGGAAGAGACCCAGTACTTC
few | TRBJ2-1 | TRBV20-1 | - | CSAAPGTTISEQFF | TGCAGTGCTGCCCCCGGCACGACAATTAGTGAGCAGTTCTTC
- | TRBJ2-1 | TRBV5-5 | - | CASSLSQGPYNEQFF | TGTGCCAGCAGCTTGAGTCAGGGCCCCTACAATGAGCAGTTCTTC